The TCR beta chain under discussion was sequenced for a study of blood T cells in healthy people across ages. Study-wide points: There were more naive CD4+ cells and higher diversity in long-lived donors than in aged donors.

This CDR3 has 13 residues. V was clipped by 6 bases and J by 3 bases; unmatched bases: 8. The germline CDR1 and CDR2 sequences are DFQATT and SNEGSKA (reference sequence). Every donor gave 8 to 10 milliliters of peripheral blood. This clonotype showed up many times. Its target is not known. A sample-barcoded 5' primer and a J-beta primer mix were used in a second PCR of roughly 7 to 11 cycles. From the 5' RACE reads, TCRdb called clonotypes with MiXCR, one entry per CDR3 protein. Among hundreds of thousands of distinct CDR3 sequences listed, about 30% were seen once. The origin of this receptor is an elderly woman in good health. Sequenced input: blood. The chain joins TRBV20-1 to TRBJ2-7, with TRBD1 identical over 7 bases. The CDR3: CSAKGTEVYEQYF. The CDR3 coding sequence is TGCAGTGCCAAGGGGACAGAGGTCTACGAGCAGTACTTC.